These T cell receptor beta chains were read from a single sample in a study of T cells after yellow fever vaccination. One entry per CDR3 protein, called by TCRdb with MiXCR from the 5' RACE reads. This repertoire shows approximately 550,000 distinct CDR3 sequences, roughly 21% found once; its top ten account for 13% to 15%. The sample was PBMCs, taken 15 days after the yellow fever booster vaccination. The receptors originated from a man between 25 and 39 years old who received the YFV17D yellow fever vaccine. Both conserved end residues are part of each CDR3.

j_gene | v_gene | CDR3aa
TRBJ2-7 | TRBV7-9 | CASSPRLGQGEFGEQYF
TRBJ2-7 | TRBV6-2/TRBV6-3 | CASSYSGDEQYF
TRBJ2-1 | TRBV3-1 | CASGTLIEQFF
TRBJ2-7 | TRBV6-5 | CASSYSYPASSYEQYF
TRBJ2-1 | TRBV29-1 | CSGGGSGTYNEQFF
TRBJ1-1 | TRBV4-2 | CASSPLTGGWTEAFF
TRBJ2-1 | TRBV28 | CASSPLPTQGINEQFF
TRBJ2-1 | TRBV29-1 | CSVEAPGRNEQFF
TRBJ2-7 | TRBV10-2 | CASRAYEQYF
TRBJ1-1 | TRBV7-2 | CASSPGQNTEAFF
TRBJ1-4 | TRBV7-9 | CASSSGQGDNEKLFF
TRBJ2-7 | TRBV29-1 | CSVVGRSSYEQYF
TRBJ2-5 | TRBV29-1 | CSVGPQETQYF
TRBJ2-7 | TRBV27 | CASRGGGTGSVQYF
TRBJ2-3 | TRBV20-1 | CSAPAGTSTDTQYF
TRBJ2-5 | TRBV7-2 | CASSLGPGGLLLQETQYF
TRBJ2-2 | TRBV24-1 | CATSDLTEIGDTGELFF
TRBJ1-1 | TRBV24-1 | CATSDPGRPHTEAFF
TRBJ1-5 | TRBV20-1 | CSAIPGQANNQPQHF
TRBJ2-5 | TRBV14 | CASSRDRAGTQYF
TRBJ2-3 | TRBV7-7 | CASSFISGGDTQYF
TRBJ2-7 | TRBV20-1 | CSASAPTGMAREQYF
TRBJ2-5 | TRBV7-2 | CASTSWEETQYF
TRBJ2-7 | TRBV20-1 | CSARDPGSSGIEQYF
TRBJ2-1 | TRBV25-1 | CASSIPTSGSEQFF
TRBJ2-3 | TRBV7-2 | CASSLRAGSPDTQYF
TRBJ2-1 | TRBV20-1 | CSAREVWVEQFF
TRBJ1-1 | TRBV11-3 | CASSLGTGRGTEAFF
TRBJ1-2 | TRBV7-9 | CASTRGGTGSYTF
TRBJ1-1 | TRBV6-4 | CASSDQGGTEAFF
TRBJ2-2 | TRBV27 | CASSLPGAGELFF
TRBJ1-3 | TRBV6-1 | CASSRTGLSGNTIYF
TRBJ2-3 | TRBV12-3/TRBV12-4 | CASSLTWDRRGPNTQYF
TRBJ2-5 | TRBV20-1 | CSAVGSGETQYF
TRBJ2-7 | TRBV5-1 | CASSIVPGLAGGDVSYEQYF
TRBJ1-1 | TRBV5-1 | CASSLASDTEAFF
TRBJ2-1 | TRBV5-1 | CASSSRTGGNYNEQFF
TRBJ2-7 | TRBV12-3/TRBV12-4 | CASSFLGGEGTYEQYF
TRBJ2-2 | TRBV4-3 | CASSKQSNTGELFF